This T cell receptor beta chain was documented in a study of beta chain features in type 1 diabetes. Regarding the study as a whole: In cDNA sequencing, cells with high TCR expression could be over-represented. Moderate but significant shortening of TCRB CDR3s was recorded in all four CD4+ subsets from Type 1 diabetes patients. Comparison showed that naive, central memory and Treg TCRB repertoires appeared more similar among patients than among healthy donors.

In its sample, this clone was seen a few times. Its antigen is unidentified. The identical CDR3 is also encoded by other nucleotide sequences in the sample. Blood was drawn once from each donor into heparinised tubes. The draws averaged around 0.12 L. The entirety of the isolated RNA underwent reverse transcription, so expressed TCRB transcripts were sequenced. Only in-frame clones appear in the TCRdb table, and some are missing; sequencing was by immunoSEQ multiplex PCR. This table has 600,000 to 700,000 clones, roughly 12% appearing once. Germline V gene sequence: CDR1 KGHSH, CDR2 LQKENI. The CDR3 is made up of 14 amino acids. Trimming took off 3 bases at V and 4 bases at J, with 10 bases between the two ends.

Specimen: naive CD4+ T cells from blood. The sequence derives from a man aged 25 to 45 with type 1 diabetes. V is TRBV18 and J is TRBJ2-1; weak D call: TRBD1 (6 bases). The CDR3 DNA reads TGTGCCAGCTCACCGGACAGCACTTACAATGAGCAGTTCTTC. Amino acid sequence: CASSPDSTYNEQFF.